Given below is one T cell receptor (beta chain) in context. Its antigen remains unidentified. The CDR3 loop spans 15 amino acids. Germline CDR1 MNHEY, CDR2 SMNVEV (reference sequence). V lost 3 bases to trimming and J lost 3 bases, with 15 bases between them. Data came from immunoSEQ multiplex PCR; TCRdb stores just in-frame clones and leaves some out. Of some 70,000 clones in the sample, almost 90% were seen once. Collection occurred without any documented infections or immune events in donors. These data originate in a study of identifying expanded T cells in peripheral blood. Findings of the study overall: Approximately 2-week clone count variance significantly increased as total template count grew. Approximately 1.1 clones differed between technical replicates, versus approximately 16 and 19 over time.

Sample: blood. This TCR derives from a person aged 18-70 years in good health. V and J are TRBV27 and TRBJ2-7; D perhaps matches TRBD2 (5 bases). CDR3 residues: CASSFGKRAGYEQYF. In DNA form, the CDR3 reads TGTGCCAGCAGTTTTGGGAAACGCGCGGGCTACGAGCAGTACTTC.